This T cell receptor (beta chain) was profiled in a study of blood T cell repertoires in COVID-19. Study overall: Sources were T cells, B-cell-depleted T cells, or PBMCs; the material itself was cDNA or gDNA.

What the recovered Cohort 3 donors had was two negative PCRs, clearance, or symptom resolution. The germline V and J ends were trimmed by 0 bases and 0 bases, with 3 bases remaining between them. The CDR3 totals 14 residues. Germline V gene lookup returns CDR1 MGHRA and CDR2 YSYEKL. Produced via immunoSEQ multiplex PCR; TCRdb's table is partial and in-frame only. The sample records hundreds of thousands of clones, 88% being singletons. The rearrangement uses TRBV4-1 and TRBJ2-4; D gene ambiguous. This receptor was identified in a woman between 50 and 59 years old who had recovered from COVID-19. The sample taken for sequencing was PBMCs or T cells enriched from blood (not recorded which). This CDR3 reads CASSQDLAKNIQYF. The CDR3 DNA is TGCGCCAGCAGCCAAGATCTAGCCAAAAACATTCAGTACTTC.